The 10 T cell receptor beta chains in this list originate from one sample, sequenced in a study of blood T cells in healthy people across ages. Primed by a sample-barcoded 5' primer and a J-beta primer mix, a second PCR proceeded for about 7 to 11 cycles. TCRdb recomputed calls from the 5' RACE reads with MiXCR, one row per CDR3 protein. Of 1.5 million to 2 million distinct CDR3 sequences detected, roughly 49% appear once; the ten largest clones hold about 2.1%. Specimen: blood. The receptors come from a middle-aged woman in good health.

This chain joins TRBV3-1 and TRBJ2-5; D is ambiguous. The J call may be faulty, since TRBJ2-7 better matches the DNA end. CDR3 length: 12 residues. Germline V gene lookup returns CDR1 LGHDT and CDR2 YNNKEL (reference sequence). The CDR3 coding sequence is TGTGCCAGCAGCCAAGGTCTCAGCGAGCAGTACTTC. Residues: CASSQGLSEQYF.

There are a few counts of this clonotype. The V and J genes are TRBV4-3 and TRBJ2-3; 11 bases match TRBD2. The CDR3 runs to 18 residues. Per the germline V gene, CDR1 is LGHNA and CDR2 is YSLEER. Trimming cost V 0 bases and J 4 bases; bases outside gene matches: 9. The CDR3 loop reads CASSQDGALAGGSDTQYF. DNA for the CDR3: TGCGCCAGCAGCCAAGATGGGGCCCTAGCGGGGGGCTCAGATACGCAGTATTTT.

The chain is built from TRBV4-2 and TRBJ2-2, with TRBD1 as a possible D gene (5 bases). The V end was cut by 7 bases, the J end by 7 bases, with 25 bases between. Per germline, CDR1 LGHNA and CDR2 YNFKEQ. CDR3 size: 17 residues. The DNA of the CDR3 is TGTGCCAGCACCGGAAGTAGCACGCAGGGTTTTGGCGGGGAGCTGTTTTTT. This translates into CASTGSSTQGFGGELFF.

The chain couples TRBV11-2 to TRBJ2-4; TRBD1 aligns across 9 bases. The end of the DNA aligns better with TRBJ2-7, so the J call may be wrong. Germline assignment: CDR1 SGHAT and CDR2 FQNNGV. The CDR3 is 16 residues long. The chain's CDR3 is CASSLTGTGFGNEQYF. The DNA of the CDR3 is TGTGCCAGCAGCTTAACCGGGACAGGGTTCGGGAACGAGCAGTACTTC.

The CDR3 nucleotides are TGTGCCAGCGGGGCCGGGCCCTATGGCTACACCTTC. It encodes CASGAGPYGYTF. The V and J genes are TRBV2 and TRBJ1-2; D perhaps matches TRBD1 (5 bases). The CDR3 covers 12 residues. The germline V gene has CDR1 SNHLY and CDR2 FYNNEI. V lost 8 bases and J lost 4, with 11 bases in between.

The chain links TRBV7-2 to TRBJ2-1, with 7 bases matching TRBD1. Trimming removed 4 bases from V and 7 bases from J; junction bases left unmatched: 7. The CDR3 runs to 14 residues. Germline V lookup: CDR1 SGHTA, CDR2 FQGNSA. CDR3 in amino acids: CASSWQQGRNEQFF. The CDR3 DNA sequence: TGTGCCAGCAGCTGGCAACAGGGGAGAAATGAGCAGTTCTTC. Together with reference TRBV7-2 and TRBJ2-1, the CDR3 gives the full variable domain: GAGVSQSPSNKVTEKGKDVELRCDPISGHTALYWYRQSLGQGLEFLIYFQGNSAPDKSGLPSDRFSAERTGGSVSTLTIQRTQQEDSAVYLCASSWQQGRNEQFFGPGTRLTVL.

V usage is TRBV6-1 and J usage is TRBJ2-5; 7 bases are shared with TRBD1. In germline, CDR1 is MNHNS, CDR2 SASEGT. This CDR3 region has 15 residues. Losses at the gene ends were 5 bases for V and 5 bases for J; bases not matched to a gene: 11. CDR3 in DNA: TGTGCCAGCAGTCGAAGGGGGCTAGTCGGGGAGACCCAGTACTTC. Its translation is CASSRRGLVGETQYF.

CDR3 DNA: TGCGGTGGTTCGTGGGGGACTTCCTACAATGAGCAGTTCTTC. Its protein product is CGGSWGTSYNEQFF. This chain joins TRBV20-1 and TRBJ2-1, with a possible D match to TRBD2 (6 bases). Germline V gene sequence: CDR1 DFQATT, CDR2 SNEGSKA (reference sequence). CDR3 size: 14 residues.

Turning to this clonotype: The junction departs from the called germline gene at one end, perhaps through a read error. The chain has TRBV5-6 and TRBJ1-1; the D is unclear. This CDR3 has 13 amino acids. Germline CDR1 SGHDT, CDR2 YYEEEE. CDR3 amino acids: CASSPQLNAEAFF. The CDR3 DNA sequence: TGTGCCAGCAGCCCTCAATTGAACGCTGAAGCTTTCTTT.

This clonotype appeared a few times. CDR3 bases: TGCGCCAGCAGCCAGTGGACAGGGAATCAGCCCCAGCATTTT. The encoded protein is CASSQWTGNQPQHF. V gene TRBV4-3 combines with J gene TRBJ1-5; 8 bases agree with TRBD1. Germline loops: CDR1 LGHNA, CDR2 YSLEER. The CDR3 sequence is 14 residues long. The V segment lost 3 bases and the J segment 4 bases; nucleotides outside the gene matches: 2.